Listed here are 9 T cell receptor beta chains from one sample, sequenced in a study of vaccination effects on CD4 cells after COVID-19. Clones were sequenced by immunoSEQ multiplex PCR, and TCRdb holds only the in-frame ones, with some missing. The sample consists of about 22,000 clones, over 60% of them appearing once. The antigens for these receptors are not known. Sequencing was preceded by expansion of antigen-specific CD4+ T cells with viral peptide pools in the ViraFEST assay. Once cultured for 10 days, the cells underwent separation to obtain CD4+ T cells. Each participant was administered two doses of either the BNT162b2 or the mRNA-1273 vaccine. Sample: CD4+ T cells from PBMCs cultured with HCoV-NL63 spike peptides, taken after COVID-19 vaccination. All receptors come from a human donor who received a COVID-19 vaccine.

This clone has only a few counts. The CDR3 region has the DNA TGTGCCAGCCGTGAAAGGACAGGGGGCAACACCATATATTTT. Translated, it gives CASRERTGGNTIYF. The chain recombines TRBV14 with TRBJ1-3; TRBD1 aligns across 11 bases. V gave up 8 bases and J gave up 7 bases; unmatched junction bases: 7. CDR1 and CDR2 from the germline V gene are SGHDN and FVKESK. The CDR3 has 14 residues.

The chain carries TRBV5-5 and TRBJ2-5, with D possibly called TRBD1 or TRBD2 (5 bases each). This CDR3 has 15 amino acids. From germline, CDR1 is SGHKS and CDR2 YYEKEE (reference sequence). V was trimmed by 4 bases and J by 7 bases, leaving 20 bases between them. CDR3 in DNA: TGTGCCAGCAGCCCACCGGCGGCAGGGAGAGGGACCCAGTACTTC. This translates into CASSPPAAGRGTQYF.

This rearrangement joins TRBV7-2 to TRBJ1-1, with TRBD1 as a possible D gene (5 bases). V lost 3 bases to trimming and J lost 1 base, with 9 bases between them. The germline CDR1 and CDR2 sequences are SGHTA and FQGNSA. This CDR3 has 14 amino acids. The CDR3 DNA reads TGTGCCAGCAGCTTTGGGGGAAAGAACACTGAAGCTTTCTTT. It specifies CASSFGGKNTEAFF.

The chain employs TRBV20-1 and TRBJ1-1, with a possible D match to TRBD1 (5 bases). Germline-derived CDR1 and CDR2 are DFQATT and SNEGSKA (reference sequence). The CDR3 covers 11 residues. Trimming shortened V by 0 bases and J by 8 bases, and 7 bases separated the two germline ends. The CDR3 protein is CSARDEGEAFF. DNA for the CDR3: TGCAGTGCTAGAGACGAGGGGGAAGCTTTCTTT.

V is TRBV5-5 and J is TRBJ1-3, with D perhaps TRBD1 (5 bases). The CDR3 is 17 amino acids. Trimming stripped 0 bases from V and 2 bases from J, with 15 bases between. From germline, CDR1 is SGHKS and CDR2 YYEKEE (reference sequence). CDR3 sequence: CASSLVPTVKTGNTIYF. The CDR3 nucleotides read TGTGCCAGCAGCTTGGTTCCGACAGTCAAAACTGGAAACACCATATATTTT.

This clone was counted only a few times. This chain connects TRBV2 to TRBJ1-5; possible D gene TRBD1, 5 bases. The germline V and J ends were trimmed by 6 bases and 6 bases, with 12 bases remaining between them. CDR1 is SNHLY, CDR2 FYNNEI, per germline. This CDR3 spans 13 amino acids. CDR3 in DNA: TGTGCCAGCAGGGGGGAGCAGTTTCAGCCCCAGCATTTT. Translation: CASRGEQFQPQHF.

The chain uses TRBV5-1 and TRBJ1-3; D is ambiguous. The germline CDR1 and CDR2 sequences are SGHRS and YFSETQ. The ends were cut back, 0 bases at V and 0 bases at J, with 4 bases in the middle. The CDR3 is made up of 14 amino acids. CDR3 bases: TGCGCCAGCAGCTTGGGTGACTCTGGAAACACCATATATTTT. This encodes CASSLGDSGNTIYF.

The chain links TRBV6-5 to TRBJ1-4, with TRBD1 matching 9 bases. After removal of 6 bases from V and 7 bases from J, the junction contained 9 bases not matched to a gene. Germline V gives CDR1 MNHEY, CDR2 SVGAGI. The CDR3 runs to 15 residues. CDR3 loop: CASSDTGGFGEKLFF. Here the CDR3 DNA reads TGTGCCAGCAGCGACACAGGGGGCTTTGGTGAAAAACTGTTTTTT.

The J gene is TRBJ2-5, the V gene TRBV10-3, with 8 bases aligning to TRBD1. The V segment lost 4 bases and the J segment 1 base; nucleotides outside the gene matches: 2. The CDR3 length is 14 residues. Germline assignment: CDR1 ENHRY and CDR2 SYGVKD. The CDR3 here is CAISADRGQETQYF. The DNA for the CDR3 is TGTGCCATCAGTGCCGACAGGGGCCAAGAGACCCAGTACTTC.